This is a list of T cell receptor beta chains from one sample in a study of T cell changes during pregnancy in multiple sclerosis. Assay used: immunoSEQ multiplex PCR; TCRdb lists only in-frame clones, some missing. The sample yields about 92,000 clones, almost 95% seen once. Here the sequenced sample was peripheral blood, taken in the first trimester of pregnancy. These receptors came from a female donor with multiple sclerosis, enrolled in a pregnancy study. Each CDR3 is given with its conserved first and last residue. Each record gives: clone size, V gene, J gene, D gene, CDR3 protein, CDR3 DNA. A D gene is named only where the DNA matches it firmly. Clone size is not always given. Where it is, it says once, few, many or a class for expanded clones.

NA,TRBV11-3,TRBJ1-1,NA,CASSLDPGGIAFF,TGTGCCAGCAGCTTAGATCCTGGGGGGATAGCTTTCTTT
NA,TRBV5-1,TRBJ1-4,NA,CASSRDTGANEKLFF,TGCGCCAGCAGCAGGGACACAGGAGCGAATGAAAAACTGTTTTTT
NA,TRBV2,TRBJ2-7,NA,CASSEVGSSYEQYF,TGTGCCAGCAGTGAAGTCGGGAGTTCCTACGAGCAGTACTTC
NA,TRBV11-2,TRBJ2-7,TRBD1,CASSPGTGAPYEQYF,TGTGCCAGCAGTCCCGGGACAGGGGCCCCCTACGAGCAGTACTTC
NA,TRBV23-1,TRBJ2-1,NA,CASSQSHRASYNEQFF,TGCGCCAGCAGTCAATCACACAGGGCCTCCTACAATGAGCAGTTCTTC
NA,TRBV9,TRBJ2-1,TRBD2,CASSAGSGRAVYNEQFF,TGTGCCAGCAGCGCGGGTAGCGGGAGGGCCGTGTACAATGAGCAGTTCTTC
once,TRBV19,TRBJ2-5,NA,CASSIDLKRLVKETQYF,TGTGCCAGTAGTATAGATCTAAAGAGACTAGTGAAAGAGACCCAGTACTTC
NA,TRBV5-1,TRBJ2-7,TRBD2,CASSSLAGGLYEQYF,TGCGCCAGCAGCTCACTAGCGGGAGGACTCTACGAGCAGTACTTC
NA,TRBV7-9,TRBJ2-7,NA,CASSLGRGSGVYEQYF,TGTGCCAGCAGCTTAGGGCGGGGATCGGGGGTCTACGAGCAGTACTTC
NA,TRBV7-6,TRBJ2-2,NA,CASSPHHNGELFF,TGTGCCAGCAGCCCCCACCACAATGGGGAGCTGTTTTTT
once,TRBV5-6,TRBJ1-2,TRBD1,CASSPVAGTGGSFYGYTF,TGTGCCAGCAGCCCGGTGGCCGGGACAGGGGGATCCTTCTATGGCTACACCTTC
NA,TRBV2,TRBJ2-7,TRBD2,CASPGGGNEQYF,TGTGCCAGCCCGGGGGGAGGTAACGAGCAGTACTTC
NA,TRBV15,TRBJ2-7,TRBD1,CATSRVIGTGGAYEQYF,TGTGCCACCAGCAGAGTGATAGGAACAGGGGGAGCGTACGAGCAGTACTTC
few,TRBV4-1,TRBJ1-1,TRBD1,CASSQPGQWNSEAFF,TGCGCCAGCAGCCAACCGGGACAGTGGAATTCTGAAGCTTTCTTT
NA,TRBV27,TRBJ2-5,TRBD2,CASSLMGGSQETQYF,TGTGCCAGCAGTTTGATGGGGGGGTCTCAAGAGACCCAGTACTTC
NA,TRBV6-5,TRBJ2-5,NA,CASSRTEQETQYF,TGTGCCAGCAGCAGGACTGAACAAGAGACCCAGTACTTC
NA,TRBV6-6,TRBJ2-1,TRBD1,CASRETGVFHEQFF,TGTGCCAGCAGGGAAACAGGGGTTTTCCATGAGCAGTTCTTC
NA,TRBV4-2,TRBJ2-1,TRBD2,CASSQKLAGGLTSYNEQFF,TGTGCCAGCAGCCAGAAACTAGCGGGAGGCCTGACCTCCTACAATGAGCAGTTCTTC
NA,TRBV5-1,TRBJ2-3,NA,CASSQGFPSTDTQYF,TGCGCCAGCAGCCAGGGGTTCCCTAGCACAGATACGCAGTATTTT
NA,TRBV7-9,TRBJ2-7,NA,CASGTNEQYF,TGTGCCAGCGGCACAAACGAGCAGTACTTC
NA,TRBV5-1,TRBJ1-4,TRBD1,CASSLRTGGNEKLFF,TGCGCCAGCAGCCTAAGGACAGGGGGCAATGAAAAACTGTTTTTT
NA,TRBV6-5,TRBJ1-4,NA,CASRRQTNEKLFF,TGTGCCAGCAGGAGGCAGACGAATGAAAAACTGTTTTTT
once,TRBV15,TRBJ2-3,NA,CATSRGGRAGETDTQYF,TGTGCCACCAGCAGAGGGGGGCGGGCGGGAGAGACAGATACGCAGTATTTT
NA,TRBV7-6,TRBJ1-1,TRBD1,CASSLDRGREAFF,TGTGCCAGCAGCTTAGATAGGGGGCGGGAAGCTTTCTTT
NA,TRBV27,TRBJ2-5,NA,CASSSSRAGGTQYF,TGTGCCAGCAGTTCTTCCAGGGCCGGGGGGACCCAGTACTTC
NA,TRBV6-5,TRBJ2-7,TRBD1,CASSYSGTGIYEQYF,TGTGCCAGCAGTTATTCCGGGACAGGGATCTACGAGCAGTACTTC
NA,TRBV11-2,TRBJ1-3,NA,CASSSGSSGNTIYF,TGTGCCAGCAGCTCAGGCAGCTCTGGAAACACCATATATTTT
NA,TRBV2,TRBJ2-5,NA,CASSGLLSGLETQYF,TGTGCCAGCTCGGGTCTCCTATCCGGGTTAGAGACCCAGTACTTC
NA,TRBV29-1,TRBJ2-1,TRBD2,CSGRKPTSGRVVGEQFF,TGCAGCGGCCGTAAACCGACTAGCGGGAGGGTGGTAGGGGAGCAGTTCTTC
NA,TRBV27,TRBJ2-5,NA,CASSPWAGGPGKETQYF,TGTGCCAGCAGCCCGTGGGCCGGGGGGCCAGGAAAAGAGACCCAGTACTTC
NA,TRBV11-2,TRBJ2-7,TRBD2,CASSPSGSIHEQYF,TGTGCCAGCAGTCCTAGCGGGAGTATCCACGAGCAGTACTTC
NA,TRBV10-3,TRBJ1-2,NA,CAISGGGGSNYGYTF,TGTGCCATCAGTGGTGGGGGGGGATCTAACTATGGCTACACCTTC
NA,TRBV6-6,TRBJ1-5,NA,CASSYQGGLGNQPQHF,TGTGCCAGCAGCTACCAGGGAGGGTTGGGGAATCAGCCCCAGCATTTT
NA,TRBV7-8,TRBJ2-7,NA,CASSGRESSYEQYF,TGTGCCAGCAGCGGTCGGGAAAGCTCCTACGAGCAGTACTTC
once,TRBV5-1,TRBJ2-1,TRBD1,CASSPGQGINRGSYNEQFF,TGCGCCAGCAGCCCGGGACAGGGAATAAATCGGGGCTCCTACAATGAGCAGTTCTTC
NA,TRBV19,TRBJ2-6,TRBD1,CASSIFGTGGPGANVLTF,TGTGCCAGTAGTATTTTTGGGACAGGGGGGCCTGGGGCCAACGTCCTGACTTTC
few,TRBV28,TRBJ1-1,NA,CASSWGVAQRAFF,TGTGCCAGCAGTTGGGGGGTTGCGCAGAGGGCTTTCTTT
NA,TRBV7-9,TRBJ1-2,TRBD1,CASSQPGQGPNYGYTF,TGTGCCAGCAGCCAACCTGGACAGGGGCCTAACTATGGCTACACCTTC
NA,TRBV7-9,TRBJ2-1,TRBD1,CAGDRGTDEQFF,TGTGCAGGGGACAGGGGAACCGATGAGCAGTTCTTC
NA,TRBV4-2,TRBJ2-1,NA,CASSQGLGVLGGQFF,TGTGCCAGCAGCCAAGGACTCGGGGTTTTAGGGGGGCAGTTCTTC
NA,TRBV19,TRBJ2-2,NA,CASSPSTNTGELFF,TGTGCCAGTAGCCCCTCGACAAACACCGGGGAGCTGTTTTTT
NA,TRBV10-3,TRBJ2-3,NA,CAISEGAATDTQYF,TGTGCCATCAGTGAAGGAGCGGCCACAGATACGCAGTATTTT
few,TRBV6-5,TRBJ1-2,NA,CASSYSHSLNYGYTF,TGTGCCAGCAGTTACTCCCACAGCCTTAACTATGGCTACACCTTC
NA,TRBV20-1,TRBJ2-1,NA,CRSQGGNEQFF,TGCAGAAGTCAAGGGGGCAATGAGCAGTTCTTC
NA,TRBV30,TRBJ1-4,NA,CAWSVMGSNEKLFF,TGTGCCTGGAGTGTGATGGGGAGCAATGAAAAACTGTTTTTT
NA,TRBV6-4,TRBJ1-1,NA,CASRATGNTEAFF,TGTGCCAGCAGAGCAACAGGGAACACTGAAGCTTTCTTT
NA,TRBV11-3,TRBJ2-1,TRBD2,CASSLEGGDSYNEQFF,TGTGCCAGCAGCTTAGAGGGGGGGGACTCCTACAATGAGCAGTTCTTC
NA,TRBV7-2,TRBJ2-1,TRBD2,CASSRDGGSMYNEQFF,TGTGCCAGCAGCAGAGATGGCGGGAGTATGTACAATGAGCAGTTCTTC
NA,TRBV5-1,TRBJ1-2,TRBD1,CASSLGQGAGYGYTF,TGCGCCAGCAGCTTAGGTCAGGGGGCCGGCTATGGCTACACCTTC
NA,TRBV4-1,TRBJ1-3,TRBD1,CASSQDDGTGARNTIYF,TGCGCCAGCAGCCAAGACGATGGGACAGGGGCCAGGAACACCATATATTTT
NA,TRBV11-3,TRBJ2-7,TRBD1,CASSLGQGAYEQYF,TGTGCCAGCAGCTTAGGTCAGGGGGCCTACGAGCAGTACTTC
NA,TRBV10-3,TRBJ2-1,TRBD2,CAINGGSGDEQFF,TGTGCCATCAACGGCGGGAGTGGGGATGAGCAGTTCTTC
NA,TRBV2,TRBJ2-1,NA,CASDREELYNEQFF,TGTGCCTCCGACCGTGAGGAGCTTTACAATGAGCAGTTCTTC